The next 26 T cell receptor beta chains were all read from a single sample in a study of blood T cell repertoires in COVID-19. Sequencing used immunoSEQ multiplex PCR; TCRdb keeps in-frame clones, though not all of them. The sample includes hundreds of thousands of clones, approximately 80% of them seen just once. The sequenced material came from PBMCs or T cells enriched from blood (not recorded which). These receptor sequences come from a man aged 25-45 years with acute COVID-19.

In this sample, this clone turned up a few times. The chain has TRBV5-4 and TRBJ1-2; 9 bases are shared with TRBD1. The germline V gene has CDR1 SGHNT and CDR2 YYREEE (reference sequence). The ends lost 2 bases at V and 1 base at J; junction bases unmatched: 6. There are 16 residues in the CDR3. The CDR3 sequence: CASSLTGTGFNYGYTF. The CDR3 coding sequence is TGTGCCAGCAGCTTAACCGGGACAGGGTTTAACTATGGCTACACCTTC.

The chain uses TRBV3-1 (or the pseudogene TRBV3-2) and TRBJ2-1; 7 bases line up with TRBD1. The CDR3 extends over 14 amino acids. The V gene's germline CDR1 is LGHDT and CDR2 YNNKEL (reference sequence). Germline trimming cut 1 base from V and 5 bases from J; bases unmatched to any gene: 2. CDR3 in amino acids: CASSQGQGHNEQFF. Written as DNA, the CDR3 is TGTGCCAGCAGCCAAGGACAGGGACACAATGAGCAGTTCTTC.

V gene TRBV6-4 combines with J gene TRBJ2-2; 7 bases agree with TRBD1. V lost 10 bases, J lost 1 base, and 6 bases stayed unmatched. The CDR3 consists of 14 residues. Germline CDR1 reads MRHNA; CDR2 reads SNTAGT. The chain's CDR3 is CATQRGQNTGELFF. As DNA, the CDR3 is TGTGCCACCCAAAGGGGGCAGAACACCGGGGAGCTGTTTTTT.

The CDR3 protein is CASSRIRDRDSYEQYF. CDR3 bases: TGTGCCAGTAGCAGAATCCGGGACAGAGACTCCTACGAGCAGTACTTC. The V call is TRBV19, the J call TRBJ2-7; 7 bases fit TRBD1. Germline V gives CDR1 LNHDA, CDR2 SQIVND (reference sequence). The CDR3 has 16 residues. Germline trimming cut 6 bases from V and 0 bases from J; bases unmatched to any gene: 11.

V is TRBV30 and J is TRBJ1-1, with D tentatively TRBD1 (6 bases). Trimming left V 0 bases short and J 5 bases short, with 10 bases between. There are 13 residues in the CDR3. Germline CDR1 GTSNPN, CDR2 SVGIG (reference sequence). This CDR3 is CAWSVQGWTEAFF. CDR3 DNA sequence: TGTGCCTGGAGTGTTCAGGGGTGGACTGAAGCTTTCTTT.

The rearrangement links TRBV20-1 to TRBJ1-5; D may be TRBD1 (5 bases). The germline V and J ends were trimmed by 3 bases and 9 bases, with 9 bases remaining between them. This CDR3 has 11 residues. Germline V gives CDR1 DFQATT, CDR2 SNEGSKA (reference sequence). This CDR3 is CSASFQGPQHF. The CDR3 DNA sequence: TGCAGTGCTAGCTTCCAGGGGCCCCAGCATTTT.

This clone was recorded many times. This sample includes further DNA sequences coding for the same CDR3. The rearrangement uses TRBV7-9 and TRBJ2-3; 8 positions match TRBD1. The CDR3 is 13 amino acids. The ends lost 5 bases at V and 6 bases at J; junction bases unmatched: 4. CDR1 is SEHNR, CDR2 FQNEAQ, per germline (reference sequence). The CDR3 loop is CASSPRGPDTQYF. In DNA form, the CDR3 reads TGTGCCAGCAGCCCCAGGGGGCCGGATACGCAGTATTTT. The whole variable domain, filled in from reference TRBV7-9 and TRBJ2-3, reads DTGVSQNPRHKITKRGQNVTFRCDPISEHNRLYWYRQTLGQGPEFLTYFQNEAQLEKSRLLSDRFSAERPKGSFSTLEIQRTEQGDSAMYLCASSPRGPDTQYFGPGTRLTVL.

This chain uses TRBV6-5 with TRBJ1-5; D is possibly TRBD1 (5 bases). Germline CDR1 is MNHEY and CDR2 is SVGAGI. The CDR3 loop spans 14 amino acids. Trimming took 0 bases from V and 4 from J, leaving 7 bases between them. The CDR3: CASSYSGANQPQHF. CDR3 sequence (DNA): TGTGCCAGCAGTTACTCAGGGGCGAATCAGCCCCAGCATTTT.

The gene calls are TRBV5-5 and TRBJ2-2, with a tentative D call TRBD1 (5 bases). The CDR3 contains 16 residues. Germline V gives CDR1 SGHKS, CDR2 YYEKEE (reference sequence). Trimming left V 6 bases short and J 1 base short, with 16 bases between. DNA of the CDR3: TGTGCCAGCACCCGGACACTGAACTTGAACACCGGGGAGCTGTTTTTT. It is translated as CASTRTLNLNTGELFF.

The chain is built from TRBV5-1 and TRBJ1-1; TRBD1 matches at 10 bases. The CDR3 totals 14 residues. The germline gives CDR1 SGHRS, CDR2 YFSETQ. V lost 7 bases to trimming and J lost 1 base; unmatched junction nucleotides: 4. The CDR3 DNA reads TGCGCCAGCTGGGGACAGGGGACGAACACTGAAGCTTTCTTT. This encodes CASWGQGTNTEAFF.

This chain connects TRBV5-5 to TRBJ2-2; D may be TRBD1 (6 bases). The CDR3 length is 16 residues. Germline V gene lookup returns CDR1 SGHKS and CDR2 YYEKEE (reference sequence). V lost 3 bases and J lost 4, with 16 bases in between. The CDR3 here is CASSSPLGAGTGELFF. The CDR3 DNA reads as TGTGCCAGCAGCTCCCCCTTGGGGGCGGGCACCGGGGAGCTGTTTTTT. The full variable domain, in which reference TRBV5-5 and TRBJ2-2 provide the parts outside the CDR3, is DAGVTQSPTHLIKTRGQQVTLRCSPISGHKSVSWYQQVLGQGPQFIFQYYEKEERGRGNFPDRFSARQFPNYSSELNVNALLLGDSALYLCASSSPLGAGTGELFFGEGSRLTVL.

DNA for the CDR3: TGTGCCAGCAGACCAAGGGACAGGGTAACAGATACGCAGTATTTT. Its translation is CASRPRDRVTDTQYF. The chain couples TRBV7-9 to TRBJ2-3; 9 positions match TRBD1. The V gene's germline CDR1 is SEHNR and CDR2 FQNEAQ (reference sequence). V lost 6 bases to trimming and J lost 3 bases; unmatched junction nucleotides: 7. The CDR3 spans 15 residues.

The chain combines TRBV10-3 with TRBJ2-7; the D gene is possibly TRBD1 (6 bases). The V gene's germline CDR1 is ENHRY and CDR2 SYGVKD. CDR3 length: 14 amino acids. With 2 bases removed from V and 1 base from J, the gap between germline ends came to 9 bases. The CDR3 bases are TGTGCCATCAGTGAGATGGACAGTTCCTACGAGCAGTACTTC. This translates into CAISEMDSSYEQYF.

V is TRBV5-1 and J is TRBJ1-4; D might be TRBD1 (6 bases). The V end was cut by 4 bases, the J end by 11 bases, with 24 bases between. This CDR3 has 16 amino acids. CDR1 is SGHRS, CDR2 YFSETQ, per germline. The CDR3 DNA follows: TGCGCCAGCAGCCGGGGGGATGCAGGGGAGGCCGCGAAACTGTTTTTT. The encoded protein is CASSRGDAGEAAKLFF.

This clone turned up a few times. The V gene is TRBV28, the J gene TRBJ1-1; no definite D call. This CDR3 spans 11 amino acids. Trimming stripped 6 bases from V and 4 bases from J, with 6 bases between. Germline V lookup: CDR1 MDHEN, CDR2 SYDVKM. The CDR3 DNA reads TGTGCCAGCAGCCCTACCACTGAAGCTTTCTTT. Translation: CASSPTTEAFF.

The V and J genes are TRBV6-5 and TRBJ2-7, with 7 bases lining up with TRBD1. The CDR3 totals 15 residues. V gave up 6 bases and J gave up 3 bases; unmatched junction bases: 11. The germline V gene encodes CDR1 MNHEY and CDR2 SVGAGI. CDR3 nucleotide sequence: TGTGCCAGCAGAATTACAGGGACAGCTCTCTACGAGCAGTACTTC. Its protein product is CASRITGTALYEQYF.

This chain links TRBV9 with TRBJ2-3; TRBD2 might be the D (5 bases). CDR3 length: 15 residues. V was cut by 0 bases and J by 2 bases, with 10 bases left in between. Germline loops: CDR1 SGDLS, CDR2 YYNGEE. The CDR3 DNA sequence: TGTGCCAGCAGCGTAGGGGTAGCGACCACAGATACGCAGTATTTT. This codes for CASSVGVATTDTQYF.

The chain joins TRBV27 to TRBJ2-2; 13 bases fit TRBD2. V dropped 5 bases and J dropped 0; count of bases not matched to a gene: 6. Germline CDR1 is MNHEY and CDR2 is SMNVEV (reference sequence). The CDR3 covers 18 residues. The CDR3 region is CASSPQLAGGPNTGELFF. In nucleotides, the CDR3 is TGTGCCAGCAGTCCCCAACTAGCGGGGGGGCCGAACACCGGGGAGCTGTTTTTT.

The CDR3 spells CASRLAGTSGDEQFF. In DNA form, the CDR3 reads TGCGCCAGCAGACTCGCCGGGACTAGCGGGGATGAGCAGTTCTTC. The chain combines TRBV5-1 with TRBJ2-1, with 13 bases matching TRBD2. CDR1 SGHRS and CDR2 YFSETQ come from the germline V gene. Trimming removed 5 bases from V and 8 bases from J; junction bases left unmatched: 7. The CDR3 has 15 residues.

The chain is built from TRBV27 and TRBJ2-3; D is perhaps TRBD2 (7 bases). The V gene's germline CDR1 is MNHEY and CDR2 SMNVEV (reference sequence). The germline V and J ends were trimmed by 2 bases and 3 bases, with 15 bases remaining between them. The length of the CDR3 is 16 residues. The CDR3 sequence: CASSLRRGRKTDTQYF. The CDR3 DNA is TGTGCCAGCAGTTTAAGGCGGGGGCGAAAAACAGATACGCAGTATTTT.

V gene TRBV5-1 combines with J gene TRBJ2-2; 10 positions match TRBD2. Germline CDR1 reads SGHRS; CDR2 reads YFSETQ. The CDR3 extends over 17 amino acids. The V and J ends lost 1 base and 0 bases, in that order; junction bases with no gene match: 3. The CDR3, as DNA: TGCGCCAGCAGCTTGCTTAGCGGGGGGCCGAACACCGGGGAGCTGTTTTTT. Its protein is CASSLLSGGPNTGELFF.

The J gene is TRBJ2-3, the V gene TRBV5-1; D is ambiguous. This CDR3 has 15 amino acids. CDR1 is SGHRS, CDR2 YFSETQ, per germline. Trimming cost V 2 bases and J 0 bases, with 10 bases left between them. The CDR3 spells CASSFSRSSTDTQYF. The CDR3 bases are TGCGCCAGCAGCTTCAGCAGGTCTAGCACAGATACGCAGTATTTT.

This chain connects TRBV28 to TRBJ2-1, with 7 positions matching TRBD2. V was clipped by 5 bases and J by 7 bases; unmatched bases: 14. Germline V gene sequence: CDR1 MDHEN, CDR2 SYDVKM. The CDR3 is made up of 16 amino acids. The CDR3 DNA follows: TGTGCCAGCAGTACCGTGACTAGCTTCGTTGGTAATGAGCAGTTCTTC. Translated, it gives CASSTVTSFVGNEQFF.

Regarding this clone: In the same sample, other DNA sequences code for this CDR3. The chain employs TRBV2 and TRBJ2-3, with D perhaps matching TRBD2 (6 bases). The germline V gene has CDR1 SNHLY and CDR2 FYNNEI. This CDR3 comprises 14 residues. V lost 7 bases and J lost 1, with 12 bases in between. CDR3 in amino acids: CASTGGTGTDTQYF. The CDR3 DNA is TGTGCCAGCACCGGGGGTACCGGCACAGATACGCAGTATTTT.

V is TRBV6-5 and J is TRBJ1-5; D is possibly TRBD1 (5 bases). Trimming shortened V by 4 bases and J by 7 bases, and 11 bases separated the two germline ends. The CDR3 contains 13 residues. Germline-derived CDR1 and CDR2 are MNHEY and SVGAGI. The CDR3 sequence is CASSSSGVQPQHF. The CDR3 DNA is TGTGCCAGCAGTTCGTCGGGGGTACAGCCCCAGCATTTT.

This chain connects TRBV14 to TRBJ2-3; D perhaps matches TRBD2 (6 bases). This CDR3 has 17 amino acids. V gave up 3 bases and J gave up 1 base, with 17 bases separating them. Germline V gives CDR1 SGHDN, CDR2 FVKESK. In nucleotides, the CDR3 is TGTGCCAGCAGCCAGTATGGCACTAGCTCCCGCACAGATACGCAGTATTTT. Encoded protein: CASSQYGTSSRTDTQYF.